This record looks at one T cell receptor (beta chain) sequence and its context. What it recognizes is unknown. CD45RO-negative, CCR7-selected cells formed the naive CD8 fraction, which excluded terminally differentiated effector memory CD45RA+ cells. The source of the sample is a study of shared clonotypes between healthy human individuals. Whole-study results and caveats: Investigators collected only blood, and repertoires in tissues likely differ. Sequencing depth was expected to influence donor clonotype sharing.

The CDR3 contains 13 residues. V lost 8 bases to trimming and J lost 6 bases, with 17 bases between them. Per germline, CDR1 SGHDN and CDR2 FVKESK. Produced via immunoSEQ multiplex PCR; TCRdb's table is partial and in-frame only. The sample records more than 2 million clones, about 94% being singletons. Sequencing used naive CD8+ T cells sorted from blood. This sequence joins TRBV14 and TRBJ2-7; D may be TRBD1 or TRBD2 (7 bases each). This sequence was found in a man aged 18 to 29 in good health. In DNA, the CDR3 is TGTGCCAGCGCGCAGGGGGGGCATATCGAGCAGTACTTC. This sequence encodes CASAQGGHIEQYF.